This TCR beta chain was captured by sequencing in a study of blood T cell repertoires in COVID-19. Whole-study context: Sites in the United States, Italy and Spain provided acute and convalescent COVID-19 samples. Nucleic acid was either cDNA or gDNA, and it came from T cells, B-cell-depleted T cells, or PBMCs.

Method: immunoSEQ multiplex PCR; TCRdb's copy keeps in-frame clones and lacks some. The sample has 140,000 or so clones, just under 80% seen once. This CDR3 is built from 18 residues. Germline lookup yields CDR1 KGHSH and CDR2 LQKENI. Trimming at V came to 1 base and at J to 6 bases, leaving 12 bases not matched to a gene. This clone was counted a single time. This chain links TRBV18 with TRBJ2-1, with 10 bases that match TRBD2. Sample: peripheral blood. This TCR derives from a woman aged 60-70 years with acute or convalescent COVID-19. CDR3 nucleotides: TGTGCCAGCTCACCACTGCTAGCGGGAGTTCGGGCCCTCAATGAGCAGTTCTTC. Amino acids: CASSPLLAGVRALNEQFF. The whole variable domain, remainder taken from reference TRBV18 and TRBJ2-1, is NAGVMQNPRHLVRRRGQEARLRCSPMKGHSHVYWYRQLPEEGLKFMVYLQKENIIDESGMPKERFSAEFPKEGPSILRIQQVVRGDSAAYFCASSPLLAGVRALNEQFFGPGTRLTVL.